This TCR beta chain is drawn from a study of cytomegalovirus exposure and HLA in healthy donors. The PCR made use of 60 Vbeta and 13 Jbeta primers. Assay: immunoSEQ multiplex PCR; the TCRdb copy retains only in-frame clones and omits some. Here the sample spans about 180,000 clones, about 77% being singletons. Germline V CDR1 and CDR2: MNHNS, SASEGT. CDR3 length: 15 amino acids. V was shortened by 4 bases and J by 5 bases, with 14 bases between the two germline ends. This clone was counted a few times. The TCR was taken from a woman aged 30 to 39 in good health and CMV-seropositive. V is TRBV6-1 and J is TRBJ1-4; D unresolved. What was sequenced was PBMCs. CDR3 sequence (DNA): TGTGCCAGCAGTGGACCAGTCGGAGAAAATGAAAAACTGTTTTTT. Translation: CASSGPVGENEKLFF.